A single T cell receptor (beta chain) is shown here with its context. Participant age was roughly 18 to 100 years, and participants resided in about 25 US areas. The data originate from a study of blood T cell repertoires in COVID-19. Across the study: In each case, the material was cDNA or gDNA derived from T cells, B-cell-depleted T cells, or PBMCs.

Source study methods: Cell counts per sample came from amplifying reference gene primers. Here immunoSEQ multiplex PCR was the method, and the copy in TCRdb shows in-frame clones only, minus some. D and trimming come from the DNA, and the V and J calls and clone size come from that table. The top ten hold 1.5% to 2% of the sample, which has about 280,000 clones, roughly nine tenths seen once. This clonotype was obtained from a woman aged 55-69 years who had recovered from COVID-19. Sequencing used PBMCs or T cells enriched from blood (not recorded which).

The CDR3 spells CASSQGLAGGGQFF. The CDR3 nucleotides read TGCGCCAGCAGCCAAGGACTAGCGGGAGGGGGGCAGTTCTTC. The chain links TRBV4-1 to TRBJ2-1; TRBD2 agrees at 14 bases. Germline V gene data show CDR1 as MGHRA and CDR2 as YSYEKL. The CDR3 length is 14 residues. The V and J ends lost 1 base and 12 bases, in that order; junction bases with no gene match: 2.